The clone carrying this T cell receptor (beta chain) was recorded only once. This record comes from a study of blood T cell repertoires in COVID-19. Study at large: Spain, Italy and the United States supplied samples that represented acute and convalescent COVID-19.

Study processing details: It was from reference gene primer amplification that nucleated cell counts were estimated. The method was immunoSEQ multiplex PCR; TCRdb's version includes in-frame clones alone and lacks a portion of them. That table gives V, J and clone size, and the DNA gave D and trimming. The profile covers over 75,000 clones, with roughly 80% appearing a single time and about 8.1% taken by the ten largest. Germline V gene sequence: CDR1 MDHEN, CDR2 SYDVKM. The CDR3 runs to 12 residues. Trimming removed 6 bases from V and 8 bases from J, with 10 bases in between. The TCR sequence derives from a man aged 45-60 years who had recovered from COVID-19. The material sequenced was peripheral blood. This chain uses TRBV28 with TRBJ1-4; D is uncertain. The CDR3 sequence: CASRRAAEKLFF. In nucleotides, the CDR3 is TGTGCCAGCAGGAGGGCCGCAGAAAAACTGTTTTTT.